This T cell receptor (beta chain) was retrieved from a study of blood T cell repertoires in COVID-19. At the level of the study: COVID-19 samples, acute and convalescent, were from the United States, Italy and Spain. PBMCs, B-cell-depleted T cells, or T cells were the source of the cDNA or gDNA that made up the material.

Germline CDR1 is MGHDK and CDR2 is SYGVNS. The CDR3 is made up of 16 amino acids. Germline trimming cut 3 bases from V and 6 bases from J; bases unmatched to any gene: 11. Per the authors' pipeline: For nucleated cells, counts were estimated from reference gene primer amplification. Clones were sequenced by immunoSEQ multiplex PCR, and TCRdb holds only the in-frame ones, with some missing. V and J calls and clone size are given by that table; D and trimming were obtained from the DNA. The data show 150,000 to 200,000 clones, 70% to 90% seen once. The rearrangement links TRBV25-1 to TRBJ1-2, with TRBD1 identical over 9 bases. Sequenced material: peripheral blood. This TCR derives from a man in his fifties with active or convalescent COVID-19. The CDR3 sequence: CASSDLGQGSNNGYTF. The CDR3 bases are TGTGCCAGCAGTGACCTAGGACAGGGGTCAAATAATGGCTACACCTTC.